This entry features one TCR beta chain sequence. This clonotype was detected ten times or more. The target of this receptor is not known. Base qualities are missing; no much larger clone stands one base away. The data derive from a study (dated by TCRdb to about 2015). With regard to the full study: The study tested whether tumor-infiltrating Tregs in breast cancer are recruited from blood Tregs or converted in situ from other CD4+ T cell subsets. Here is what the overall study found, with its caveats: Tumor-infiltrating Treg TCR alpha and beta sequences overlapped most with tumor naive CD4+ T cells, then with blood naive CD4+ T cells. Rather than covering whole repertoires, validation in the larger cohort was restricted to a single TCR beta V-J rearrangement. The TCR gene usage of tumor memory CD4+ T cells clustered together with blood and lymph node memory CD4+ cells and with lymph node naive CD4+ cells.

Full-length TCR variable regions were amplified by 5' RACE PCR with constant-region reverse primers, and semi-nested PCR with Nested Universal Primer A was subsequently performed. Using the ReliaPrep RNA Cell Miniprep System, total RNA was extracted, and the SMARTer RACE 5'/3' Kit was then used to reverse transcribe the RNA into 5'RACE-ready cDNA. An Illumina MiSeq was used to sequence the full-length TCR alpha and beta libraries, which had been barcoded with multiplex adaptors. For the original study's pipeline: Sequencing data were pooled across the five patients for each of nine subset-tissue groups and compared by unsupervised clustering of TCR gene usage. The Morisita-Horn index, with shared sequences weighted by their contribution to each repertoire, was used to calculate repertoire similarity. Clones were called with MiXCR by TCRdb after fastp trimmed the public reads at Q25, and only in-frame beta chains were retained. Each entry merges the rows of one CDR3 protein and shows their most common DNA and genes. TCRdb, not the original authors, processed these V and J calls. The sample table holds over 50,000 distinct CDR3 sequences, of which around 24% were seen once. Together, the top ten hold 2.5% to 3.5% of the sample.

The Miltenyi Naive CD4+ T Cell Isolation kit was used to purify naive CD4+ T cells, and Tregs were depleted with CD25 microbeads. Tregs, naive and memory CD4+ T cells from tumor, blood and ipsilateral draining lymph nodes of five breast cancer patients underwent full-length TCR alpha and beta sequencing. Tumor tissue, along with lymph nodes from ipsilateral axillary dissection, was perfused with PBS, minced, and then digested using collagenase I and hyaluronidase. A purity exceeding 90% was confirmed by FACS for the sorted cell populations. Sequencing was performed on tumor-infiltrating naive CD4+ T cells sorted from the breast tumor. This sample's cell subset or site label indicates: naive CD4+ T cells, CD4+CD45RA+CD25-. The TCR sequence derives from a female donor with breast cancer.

The CDR3 here reads CSAPGQGNTGELFF. The DNA is TGCAGTGCTCCGGGACAGGGGAACACCGGGGAGCTGTTTTTT. The chain is encoded by TRBV20-1 joined to TRBJ2-2, and 9 junctional nucleotides match TRBD1. CDR1 and CDR2 are read off the germline V gene (reference sequence) as DFQATT and SNEGSKA. The cysteine opens and the phenylalanine closes a CDR3 of 14 amino acids. Only the CDR3 DNA is retained, 42 bases long and in frame from the first base. V trim: 5 bases; J trim: 1 base; unmatched bases: 2.